This entry describes one T cell receptor (beta chain). The sample holds other DNA sequences that translate to the same CDR3. The source of the sample is a study of shared clonotypes between healthy human individuals. Per the original data handling: Junction-only sequences produced by ImmunoSEQ had no quality scores, so filtering differed. The assay was immunoSEQ multiplex PCR, and TCRdb's table has in-frame clones only and misses some. V, J and clone size reflect that table, while D and trimming were determined from the DNA. The table has about 1.1 million clones, around 78% seen once. V shed 2 bases and J shed 4 bases, with 8 bases lying between them. The CDR3 is 12 residues long. The germline CDR1 and CDR2 sequences are GTSNPN and SVGIG (reference sequence).

Sequencing was done on a sample of memory CD4+ T cells from PBMCs. Subset defined: CD45RA-negative fraction. The genes are TRBV30 and TRBJ1-2; possible D gene TRBD1, 5 bases. The receptor's source is a man in his late teens or twenties in good health. Some clones in this sample may be carry-over from other donors' samples. The CDR3 loop reads CAWSRQIYGYTF. CDR3 DNA sequence: TGTGCCTGGAGTCGACAGATCTATGGCTACACCTTC.